This T cell receptor (beta chain) was captured by sequencing in a study of blood T cell repertoires in COVID-19. Study-level background: Samples came from the United States, Italy and Spain, spanning acute and convalescent COVID-19.

V shed 3 bases and J shed 2 bases, with 14 bases lying between them. The CDR3 extends over 17 amino acids. CDR1 and CDR2 (germline): LNHDA, SQIVND (reference sequence). In the authors' methods: Estimation of nucleated cell counts relied on the amplification of reference gene primers. Here immunoSEQ multiplex PCR was the method, and the copy in TCRdb shows in-frame clones only, minus some. V and J calls and clone size are as listed in that table; D and trimming were resolved from the DNA. The sample consists of about 68,000 clones, roughly 86% of them appearing once. This receptor was obtained from a man aged 45-65 years with acute or convalescent COVID-19. This rearrangement joins TRBV19 to TRBJ2-6; weak D call: TRBD2 (7 bases). Sequenced: peripheral blood. CDR3: CASSIEGGKAGANVLTF. The CDR3 bases are TGTGCCAGTAGTATCGAGGGGGGGAAGGCTGGGGCCAACGTCCTGACTTTC.